Following are 23 T cell receptor beta chains from one sample sequenced in a study of identifying expanded T cells in peripheral blood. This table comes from immunoSEQ multiplex PCR, and its TCRdb copy is limited to in-frame clones, with some not included. The data hold around 91,000 clones, with approximately 88% observed a single time. Sample: blood. The receptors were sampled from a person aged 18 to 75 in good health.

This chain joins TRBV19 and TRBJ1-1; D possibly corresponds to TRBD1 (5 bases). The CDR3 has 16 amino acids. The V gene's germline CDR1 is LNHDA and CDR2 SQIVND (reference sequence). With 5 bases removed from V and 4 bases from J, the gap between germline ends came to 20 bases. The CDR3 nucleotides are TGTGCCAGTAGTCGCGGGGGGACGGGCGTTAGCACTGAAGCTTTCTTT. Residues: CASSRGGTGVSTEAFF.

The V call is TRBV11-1, the J call TRBJ2-7; 8 bases agree with TRBD2. The CDR3 loop spans 16 amino acids. The germline CDR1 and CDR2 sequences are SGHAT and FQDESV (reference sequence). Losses at the gene ends were 0 bases for V and 0 bases for J; bases not matched to a gene: 4. As DNA, the CDR3 is TGTGCCAGCAGCTTAGCGCGCAGCGGGAGCTCCTACGAGCAGTACTTC. Protein sequence: CASSLARSGSSYEQYF.

The chain uses TRBV6-1 and TRBJ2-7; D gene ambiguous. The ends were cut back, 2 bases at V and 3 bases at J, with 5 bases in the middle. CDR3 length equals 12 residues. Germline V lookup: CDR1 MNHNS, CDR2 SASEGT. The CDR3 loop reads CASSELDYEQYF. CDR3 bases: TGTGCCAGCAGTGAATTGGACTACGAGCAGTACTTC.

This clone has only a few counts. The chain carries TRBV14 and TRBJ2-5; no definite D call. Deletions cut 4 bases from V and 2 bases from J, with 11 bases between. The CDR3 totals 14 residues. In germline, CDR1 is SGHDN, CDR2 FVKESK. Here the CDR3 reads CASSPLRPQETQYF. The CDR3 DNA reads as TGTGCCAGCAGCCCCCTCCGGCCACAAGAGACCCAGTACTTC.

This sequence joins TRBV7-9 and TRBJ1-5; possible D gene TRBD1, 6 bases. CDR1 SEHNR and CDR2 FQNEAQ come from the germline V gene (reference sequence). Trimming stripped 3 bases from V and 5 bases from J, with 8 bases between. The CDR3 runs to 13 residues. The DNA of the CDR3 is TGTGCCAGCAGCTTTAACAGGGATCAGCCCCAGCATTTT. As protein: CASSFNRDQPQHF.

The gene calls are TRBV21-1 and TRBJ2-7; no check of the table's D call, TRBD1, against the DNA was made. TRBV21-1 is annotated as a pseudogene. CDR3 length: 14 residues. The CDR3 coding sequence is TGTGCCAGCAGCCCCGGGACAGGGGTCTACGAGCAGTACTTC. As protein: CASSPGTGVYEQYF.

The V and J genes are TRBV6-1 and TRBJ2-7, with TRBD1 matching 9 bases. The CDR3 has 16 amino acids. The germline V gene has CDR1 MNHNS and CDR2 SASEGT. Losses at the gene ends were 4 bases for V and 2 bases for J; bases not matched to a gene: 9. The CDR3 coding sequence is TGTGCCAGCAGTGGCCCAGGACAGGGGCACCCCTACGAGCAGTACTTC. Protein sequence: CASSGPGQGHPYEQYF.

The genes are TRBV30 and TRBJ2-6; TRBD1 agrees at 7 bases. Unmatched junction bases numbered 4, after V lost 2 bases and J lost 3 bases. This CDR3 region has 15 residues. Germline-derived CDR1 and CDR2 are GTSNPN and SVGIG (reference sequence). CDR3 nucleotides: TGTGCCTGGAGTAGACAGGGCGGTGGGGCCAACGTCCTGACTTTC. Translated, it gives CAWSRQGGGANVLTF.

The J gene is TRBJ1-2, the V gene TRBV9; TRBD1 agrees at 10 bases. Germline lookup yields CDR1 SGDLS and CDR2 YYNGEE. V lost 0 bases and J lost 8; bases outside the gene matches: 10. The CDR3 extends over 16 amino acids. DNA of the CDR3: TGTGCCAGCAGCGTAGTGGACGGGGGACAGGGGTCCGGCTACACCTTC. It translates to CASSVVDGGQGSGYTF.

This sequence joins TRBV7-8 and TRBJ2-7; 7 bases are shared with TRBD1. The CDR3 runs to 15 residues. J gave up 4 bases and V 5 bases, and 11 bases lay outside the gene matches. CDR1 and CDR2 from the germline V gene are SGHVS and FQNEAQ. The CDR3 region has the DNA TGTGCCAGCAGCCGTCGGGACAGCGTGGGGTACGAGCAGTACTTC. Translated, it gives CASSRRDSVGYEQYF.

This clone was recorded only once. J is TRBJ1-3 and V is TRBV13; D not certain. Germline CDR1 and CDR2: PRHDT and FYEKMQ (reference sequence). Between the trimmed V and J ends, which lost 1 base and 4 bases, there was a span of 11 bases. The CDR3 totals 15 residues. The CDR3 reads CASSLDVSSGNTIYF. The CDR3 DNA reads as TGTGCCAGCAGCTTAGACGTATCGTCAGGAAACACCATATATTTT.

The chain has TRBV7-2 and TRBJ2-3; D remains unclear. Germline CDR1 and CDR2: SGHTA and FQGNSA. The CDR3 length is 16 residues. Trimming took 5 bases from V and 3 from J, leaving 18 bases between them. This CDR3 is CASSPRRLPSTDTQYF. CDR3 DNA: TGTGCCAGCAGCCCGCGGCGCTTACCAAGTACAGATACGCAGTATTTT.

V is TRBV6-6 and J is TRBJ2-1; 7 nucleotides line up with TRBD1. Germline V gene lookup returns CDR1 MNHNY and CDR2 SVGAGI (reference sequence). The CDR3 has 15 amino acids. J was trimmed by 7 bases and V by 6 bases; bases with no gene match: 12. The CDR3 DNA is TGTGCCAGCAGGCAGACAGGGCTCCTAGTAAATGAGCAGTTCTTC. Its translation: CASRQTGLLVNEQFF.

CDR3 sequence reads: CAWSVPAGGSYNSPLHF. The CDR3 DNA sequence: TGTGCCTGGAGTGTACCGGCAGGCGGCTCCTATAATTCACCCCTCCACTTT. This chain joins TRBV30 and TRBJ1-6; no reliable D call. CDR3 length equals 17 residues. CDR1 GTSNPN and CDR2 SVGIG come from the germline V gene (reference sequence). V lost 0 bases and J 0 bases, leaving 12 bases between the germline ends.

This clone was seen only once. The CDR3 loop reads CASSLRGRGSYGYTF. In nucleotides, the CDR3 is TGTGCCAGCAGCTTAAGAGGCCGCGGAAGCTATGGCTACACCTTC. This chain joins TRBV7-8 and TRBJ1-2; unclear D gene. The CDR3 sequence is 15 residues long. Between the trimmed V and J ends, which lost 2 bases and 4 bases, there was a span of 14 bases. Germline V gene lookup returns CDR1 SGHVS and CDR2 FQNEAQ.

The chain couples TRBV4-3 to TRBJ1-3; the D is unclear. Per the germline V gene, CDR1 is LGHNA and CDR2 is YSLEER. The CDR3 contains 15 residues. V shed 0 bases and J shed 4 bases, with 10 bases lying between them. This CDR3 reads CASSQDLPAGNTIYF. CDR3 DNA sequence: TGCGCCAGCAGCCAAGATCTACCGGCCGGAAACACCATATATTTT.

CDR3 amino acids: CASSQGRLAGDGYEQFF. The CDR3 coding sequence is TGCGCCAGCAGCCAAGGGAGACTAGCGGGAGATGGTTATGAGCAGTTCTTC. This chain links TRBV4-1 with TRBJ2-1, with TRBD2 identical over 12 bases. This CDR3 region has 17 residues. V trimming: 1 base; J trimming: 8 bases; junction bases outside the gene matches: 9. The germline V gene encodes CDR1 MGHRA and CDR2 YSYEKL.

The chain combines TRBV7-3 with TRBJ2-5; 9 bases fit TRBD1. Germline trimming cut 0 bases from V and 4 bases from J; bases unmatched to any gene: 6. The CDR3 loop spans 16 amino acids. From germline, CDR1 is SGHTA and CDR2 FQGTGA. This CDR3 is CASSLTLQGAGETQYF. The CDR3 DNA follows: TGTGCCAGCAGCTTAACATTACAGGGGGCCGGAGAGACCCAGTACTTC.

The V call is TRBV6-5, the J call TRBJ1-5; 9 bases align to TRBD1. The CDR3 has 15 amino acids. V was clipped by 5 bases and J by 4 bases; unmatched bases: 6. Germline lookup yields CDR1 MNHEY and CDR2 SVGAGI. The CDR3 sequence is CASSPTGGVNQPQHF. CDR3 DNA: TGTGCCAGCAGTCCGACAGGGGGAGTAAATCAGCCCCAGCATTTT.

The J gene is TRBJ2-7, the V gene TRBV6-5, with D possibly being TRBD2 (5 bases). Germline V CDR1 and CDR2: MNHEY, SVGAGI. Trimming pared 4 bases from V and 7 bases from J, leaving 17 bases between. CDR3 length equals 14 residues. CDR3 amino acids: CASSFGAEVQEQYF. In nucleotides, the CDR3 is TGTGCCAGCAGTTTTGGAGCGGAGGTACAGGAGCAGTACTTC.

This rearrangement joins TRBV27 to TRBJ2-5; TRBD1 agrees at 11 bases. Trimming cost V 6 bases and J 3 bases; bases outside gene matches: 3. Per the germline V gene, CDR1 is MNHEY and CDR2 is SMNVEV (reference sequence). The CDR3 is 14 residues long. The CDR3 protein is CASSRDRGKETQYF. For the CDR3, the DNA is TGTGCCAGCAGCAGGGACAGGGGGAAAGAGACCCAGTACTTC.

The rearrangement joins TRBV27 to TRBJ2-7; 10 bases fit TRBD1. J gave up 5 bases and V 6 bases, and 7 bases lay outside the gene matches. The CDR3 loop spans 14 amino acids. CDR1 is MNHEY, CDR2 SMNVEV, per germline (reference sequence). CDR3 bases: TGTGCCAGCAGACCGGGACAGGGGTCCCACGAGCAGTACTTC. Its protein is CASRPGQGSHEQYF.

The genes are TRBV19 and TRBJ2-7, with a possible D match to TRBD2 (5 bases). Germline values: CDR1 LNHDA, CDR2 SQIVND (reference sequence). This CDR3 has 14 residues. The V gene lost 2 bases and the J gene lost 0 bases, with 8 bases spanning the gap. This CDR3 reads CASSIREGSYEQYF. In DNA form, the CDR3 reads TGTGCCAGTAGTATACGGGAAGGCTCCTACGAGCAGTACTTC. Together with reference TRBV19 and TRBJ2-7, the CDR3 gives the full variable domain: DGGITQSPKYLFRKEGQNVTLSCEQNLNHDAMYWYRQDPGQGLRLIYYSQIVNDFQKGDIAEGYSVSREKKESFPLTVTSAQKNPTAFYLCASSIREGSYEQYFGPGTRLTVT.